The 20 T cell receptor beta chains listed next were all sequenced from one sample in a study of T cells after posttransplantation cyclophosphamide. The protocol was immunoSEQ multiplex PCR, while the TCRdb copy is restricted to in-frame clones and leaves out a portion. The sample was found to contain 40,000 to 45,000 clones, and every one recurs. The sequenced sample was PBMCs. Receptors originate from a man aged 40-55 years in good health, CMV-negative, and a related stem cell transplant donor.

This clone was recorded many times. The chain employs TRBV10-3 and TRBJ2-5, with 15 bases that match TRBD2. Germline V gene data show CDR1 as ENHRY and CDR2 as SYGVKD. CDR3 size: 17 residues. With 4 bases clipped from V and 0 bases from J, the junction kept 3 bases outside the gene matches. The CDR3 is CAISAGTSGGNQETQYF. The CDR3 nucleotides read TGTGCCATCAGTGCCGGGACTAGCGGGGGGAACCAAGAGACCCAGTACTTC.

This clone was seen a handful of times. The chain has TRBV5-1 and TRBJ2-5; perhaps TRBD2 as D (6 bases). The germline gives CDR1 SGHRS, CDR2 YFSETQ. CDR3 length equals 14 residues. The V gene lost 4 bases and the J gene lost 5 bases, with 15 bases spanning the gap. This CDR3 is CASSEVQGGETQYF. The CDR3 DNA sequence: TGCGCCAGCAGCGAGGTCCAGGGAGGTGAGACCCAGTACTTC.

This clone has ten or more counts. CDR3 sequence: CASSQGTGTYEQYV. The CDR3 nucleotides are TGCGCCAGCAGCCAAGGGACAGGGACCTACGAGCAGTACGTC. The chain couples TRBV4-1 to TRBJ2-7, with TRBD1 matching 8 bases. J lost 2 bases, V lost 1 base, and 1 base had no gene match. Germline CDR1 and CDR2: MGHRA and YSYEKL. This CDR3 comprises 14 residues.

This clone was counted many times. This chain joins TRBV7-3 and TRBJ2-1, with 12 nucleotides matching TRBD1. Germline trimming cut 5 bases from V and 9 bases from J; bases unmatched to any gene: 8. Germline V lookup: CDR1 SGHTA, CDR2 FQGTGA. This CDR3 has 15 residues. This CDR3 is CASSDGTGGDFEQFF. CDR3 DNA sequence: TGTGCCAGCAGCGACGGGACAGGGGGCGATTTTGAGCAGTTCTTC.

This clone was observed at least ten times. The chain employs TRBV10-3 and TRBJ1-1, with TRBD1 matching 7 bases. Germline CDR1 is ENHRY and CDR2 is SYGVKD. This CDR3 spans 14 amino acids. Trimming at V came to 2 bases and at J to 4 bases, leaving 4 bases not matched to a gene. As DNA, the CDR3 is TGTGCCATCAGTGAGGGAGCAGGGGGCACTGAAGCTTTCTTT. Its protein product is CAISEGAGGTEAFF.

In this sample, this clone turned up many times. The chain recombines TRBV5-1 with TRBJ2-1, with 10 bases matching TRBD2. V trimming: 1 base; J trimming: 7 bases; junction bases outside the gene matches: 5. This CDR3 has 15 amino acids. From germline, CDR1 is SGHRS and CDR2 YFSETQ. The CDR3 DNA follows: TGCGCCAGCAGCTTGTCCCTAGCGGGAGAGAATGAGCAGTTCTTC. Its protein product is CASSLSLAGENEQFF.

There are a few counts of this clone. V and J are TRBV9 and TRBJ2-5, with 7 bases that match TRBD1. The CDR3 is made up of 14 amino acids. Germline V gives CDR1 SGDLS, CDR2 YYNGEE. V trimming: 4 bases; J trimming: 2 bases; junction bases outside the gene matches: 5. The CDR3 nucleotides are TGTGCCAGCAGCCTGACAGGGATACAAGAGACCCAGTACTTC. It specifies CASSLTGIQETQYF.

The gene calls are TRBV4-2 and TRBJ2-1, with a weak D call TRBD1 (7 bases). The CDR3 has 16 residues. V was cut by 4 bases and J by 7 bases, with 20 bases left in between. CDR1 is LGHNA and CDR2 is YNFKEQ in the germline V gene. Here the CDR3 reads CASSPQGGSTWNEQFF. DNA for the CDR3: TGTGCCAGCAGCCCCCAGGGGGGATCCACGTGGAATGAGCAGTTCTTC.

This clone was seen many times. This rearrangement joins TRBV10-3 to TRBJ1-1; TRBD1 aligns across 10 bases. J lost 3 bases, V lost 6 bases, and 4 bases had no gene match. This CDR3 spans 14 amino acids. Germline assignment: CDR1 ENHRY and CDR2 SYGVKD. CDR3 region: CAISDRGPDTEAFF. The CDR3 nucleotides are TGTGCCATCAGCGACAGGGGGCCAGACACTGAAGCTTTCTTT.

This clone was seen at least ten times. The genes are TRBV27 and TRBJ1-5; 7 bases match TRBD1. Unmatched junction bases numbered 10, after V lost 2 bases and J lost 6 bases. The CDR3 is 16 amino acids. Germline V gene sequence: CDR1 MNHEY, CDR2 SMNVEV (reference sequence). The CDR3 region is CASSLGTEGMTQPQHF. The CDR3 DNA reads as TGTGCCAGCAGTTTAGGGACAGAAGGCATGACTCAGCCCCAGCATTTT.

This clone was observed many times. The rearrangement uses TRBV19 and TRBJ2-1, with 8 bases lining up with TRBD2. J was trimmed by 7 bases and V by 3 bases; bases with no gene match: 8. Germline assignment: CDR1 LNHDA and CDR2 SQIVND (reference sequence). The CDR3 spans 15 residues. This CDR3 reads CASSIFSGSMNEQFF. For the CDR3, the DNA is TGTGCCAGTAGTATCTTCAGCGGGAGTATGAATGAGCAGTTCTTC.

This clone was recorded many times. The V and J genes are TRBV5-1 and TRBJ1-1; D remains ambiguous. Germline loops: CDR1 SGHRS, CDR2 YFSETQ. V was cut by 3 bases and J by 1 base, with 16 bases left in between. This CDR3 has 16 residues. As DNA, the CDR3 is TGCGCCAGCAGCTCAATTTCCCCCGGGAAGAACACTGAAGCTTTCTTT. This translates into CASSSISPGKNTEAFF.

This clone was found a few times. The chain couples TRBV30 to TRBJ1-2, with TRBD1 matching 7 bases. J gave up 4 bases and V 2 bases, and 7 bases lay outside the gene matches. This CDR3 comprises 14 residues. CDR1 and CDR2 (germline): GTSNPN, SVGIG (reference sequence). The chain's CDR3 is CAWSRQGESYGYTF. CDR3 DNA: TGTGCCTGGAGTCGACAGGGTGAGAGCTATGGCTACACCTTC.

This clone was counted only a few times. The chain has TRBV25-1 and TRBJ2-5, with TRBD2 matching over 8 bases. The CDR3 length is 16 residues. Germline lookup yields CDR1 MGHDK and CDR2 SYGVNS. The V gene end was trimmed by 4 bases and the J gene end by 1 base; junction bases not matched to a gene: 8. CDR3 sequence: CASSASGGGIQETQYF. Here the CDR3 DNA reads TGTGCCAGCAGTGCATCCGGCGGGGGGATCCAAGAGACCCAGTACTTC.

This clone was seen a few times. This rearrangement joins TRBV6-5 to TRBJ2-1, with 14 positions matching TRBD2. Germline V gives CDR1 MNHEY, CDR2 SVGAGI. The CDR3 runs 15 residues. After removal of 5 bases from V and 9 bases from J, the junction contained 6 bases not matched to a gene. CDR3 loop: CASSLTSGGAGEQFF. In DNA form, the CDR3 reads TGTGCCAGCAGTCTGACTAGCGGGGGGGCGGGTGAGCAGTTCTTC.

This clone was counted many times. The rearrangement links TRBV11-2 to TRBJ2-7; unclear D gene. CDR1 SGHAT and CDR2 FQNNGV come from the germline V gene. This CDR3 spans 15 amino acids. The V end was cut by 5 bases, the J end by 0 bases, with 14 bases between. CDR3 in amino acids: CASSPNIYDSYEQYV. CDR3 coding DNA: TGTGCCAGCAGCCCCAACATCTACGACTCCTACGAGCAGTACGTC.

This clone appeared many times. The gene calls are TRBV18 and TRBJ1-5; TRBD1 matches 7 bases. The CDR3 is 13 residues long. Per germline, CDR1 KGHSH and CDR2 LQKENI. V shed 5 bases, J shed 2 bases, and the junction held 0 bases outside the gene matches. CDR3 sequence reads: CASSTGGNQPQHF. For the CDR3, the DNA is TGTGCCAGCTCAACAGGGGGCAATCAGCCCCAGCATTTT.

In this sample, this clone turned up many times. The chain employs TRBV11-2 and TRBJ1-2; TRBD1 agrees at 8 bases. With 3 bases clipped from V and 2 bases from J, the junction kept 2 bases outside the gene matches. Germline V CDR1 and CDR2: SGHAT, FQNNGV. CDR3 length: 14 residues. The CDR3 nucleotides are TGTGCCAGCAGCTTGAGGACAGGGAACTATGGCTACACCTTC. Its translation is CASSLRTGNYGYTF. Full variable domain (missing parts from reference TRBV11-2 and TRBJ1-2): EAGVAQSPRYKIIEKRQSVAFWCNPISGHATLYWYQQILGQGPKLLIQFQNNGVVDDSQLPKDRFSAERLKGVDSTLKIQPAKLEDSAVYLCASSLRTGNYGYTFGSGTRLTVV.

This clone was seen repeatedly, ten times or more. The rearrangement joins TRBV4-3 to TRBJ2-3; 9 bases map to TRBD1. After removal of 3 bases from V and 4 bases from J, the junction contained 5 bases not matched to a gene. Germline-derived CDR1 and CDR2 are LGHNA and YSLEER. The CDR3 loop spans 15 amino acids. CDR3 in amino acids: CASSQRTGGPDTQYF. CDR3 bases: TGCGCCAGCAGCCAGAGAACAGGGGGCCCAGATACGCAGTATTTT.

V is TRBV30 and J is TRBJ1-3, with no clear D. This CDR3 contains 14 residues. Trimming took off 0 bases at V and 1 base at J, with 7 bases between the two ends. Germline V CDR1 and CDR2: GTSNPN, SVGIG (reference sequence). This CDR3 is CAWSVQRSGNTIYF. CDR3 bases: TGTGCCTGGAGTGTACAGAGATCTGGAAACACCATATATTTT.